The clone carrying this TCR beta chain appeared a few times. As yet, its antigen is unknown. The data stem from a study of STAT5B mutations in CD4+ large granular lymphocyte leukemia. Study-level results: 8/27 top patient clones versus 2/35 control clones were TRBV06-family. Main leukemic clonotypes were patient-specific, but 20% to 25% appeared at low frequency elsewhere. CD4-sorted patient repertoires seemed more clonal than healthy CD4+ repertoires.

The CDR3 covers 14 residues. Unmatched junction bases numbered 7, after V lost 11 bases and J lost 2 bases. CDR1 and CDR2 (germline): MNHEY, SMNVEV (reference sequence). This was a survey-level run. This table comes from immunoSEQ multiplex PCR, and its TCRdb copy is limited to in-frame clones, with some not included. This table has 25,000 to 30,000 clones, 65% to 85% appearing once. The genes are TRBV27 and TRBJ2-2; 8 bases fit TRBD2. The specimen was CD4+ T cells from blood buffy coats. This receptor was obtained from a human donor in good health. The chain's CDR3 is CAAPREGNTGELFF. The CDR3 DNA follows: TGTGCCGCACCCCGGGAGGGTAACACCGGGGAGCTGTTTTTT.